The present T cell receptor beta chain was sequenced within a study of T cell responses to AZD1222 COVID-19 vaccine. Overall study findings and caveats: Regions 160-218 and 743-854 held dominance among vaccine-associated CD4 TCRs, which spanned spike. White British donors predominated, females outnumbered males, and clonal diversity was possibly underestimated.

Profiling relied on immunoSEQ multiplex PCR, and the TCRdb table lists in-frame clones only, not all of them. The sample carries over 120,000 clones, about 93% recorded once. Notes on this clone: Its target is unknown.

The ends were cut back, 3 bases at V and 10 bases at J, with 15 bases in the middle. The CDR3 is made up of 13 amino acids. The chain employs TRBV12-3 or TRBV12-4 and TRBJ1-2; D may be TRBD1 (6 bases). The receptor's source is an adult in good health. This specimen was peripheral blood, taken on day 0 of AZD1222 vaccination. The CDR3 DNA sequence: TGTGCCAGCAGTTTTTTATCAGGGGAGGACTACACCTTC. It specifies CASSFLSGEDYTF.